This is a list of T cell receptor beta chains from one sample in a study of shared clonotypes between healthy human individuals. Method: immunoSEQ multiplex PCR; TCRdb's copy keeps in-frame clones and lacks some. The profile shows some 2.4 million clones, roughly 93% of them singletons. Input material: naive CD4+ T cells from PBMCs. All receptors derive from a man between 18 and 35 years old in good health. Some clones in this sample may be carry-over from other donors' samples. CDR3s include the opening cysteine and the closing phenylalanine or tryptophan. D genes are given only for firm matches. The listing skips clone size in some rows; elsewhere it reads once, few, many or a size class.

>-|TRBJ1-1|TRBV28|TRBD1
TGTGCCAGCAGATCTAGAAACAGGGGGCGATTCGGAGCTTTCTTT
CASRSRNRGRFGAFF
>-|TRBJ2-2|TRBV5-1|TRBD2
TGCGCCAGCAGCCCGCCCAAGGGGCTAGCGGGAGCCGGGGAGCTGTTTTTT
CASSPPKGLAGAGELFF
>-|TRBJ2-5|TRBV23-1|TRBD1
TGCGCCAGCAGTCAGGGGACAGCCCTCCAAGAGACCCAGTACTTC
CASSQGTALQETQYF
>-|TRBJ2-7|TRBV2|TRBD2
TGTGCCAGCAGTGAAGGGCGGGCTAGCGGTTCCTACGAGCAGTACTTC
CASSEGRASGSYEQYF
>-|TRBJ2-3|TRBV7-3|-
TGTGCCAGCAGCACGACTAGCACAGATACGCAGTATTTT
CASSTTSTDTQYF
>-|TRBJ2-1|TRBV27|TRBD1
TGTGCCAGCAGTTTTTGGGACAGGGAAATAGGTGAGCAGTTCTTC
CASSFWDREIGEQFF
>-|TRBJ2-1|TRBV10-3|TRBD2
TGTGCCATCAGTGAGCTTCCGGGACTAGCGGCGGTTAATGAGCAGTTCTTC
CAISELPGLAAVNEQFF
>-|TRBJ2-5|TRBV14|TRBD1
TGTGCCAGCAGCCAAATGGGACAGGGGGTAATTGCCAAGATGACCCAGTACTTC
CASSQMGQGVIAKMTQYF
>-|TRBJ1-5|TRBV4-1|TRBD1
TGCGCCAGCAGCCAAGGGACAGGGCCGAATCAGCCCCAGCATTTT
CASSQGTGPNQPQHF
>-|TRBJ2-1|TRBV6-6|-
TGTGCCAGCAGCCTCACCTACATAAACAATGAGCAGTTCTTC
CASSLTYINNEQFF
>once|TRBJ1-1|TRBV2|-
TGTGCCAGCGGTTCCGATTCGAACACTGAAGCTTTCTTT
CASGSDSNTEAFF
>few|TRBJ1-4|TRBV7-2|-
TGTGCCAGCAGCATAGGACACACCCCCAATGAAAAACTGTTTTTT
CASSIGHTPNEKLFF
>few|TRBJ1-2|TRBV7-9|-
TGTGCCAGCAGTCACGGAGGAGGGGCCGGCTACACCTTC
CASSHGGGAGYTF
>-|TRBJ2-2|TRBV6-6|-
TGTGCCATAATGACAGTGCCCTTCTCCGGGGAGCTGTTTTTT
CAIMTVPFSGELFF
>-|TRBJ2-3|TRBV7-3|-
TGTGCCAGCAGCTTATTGGGAGGATATCCTAGCACAGATACGCAGTATTTT
CASSLLGGYPSTDTQYF
>-|TRBJ2-7|TRBV10-3|-
TGTGCCACTAGCCCCCGGGGCGGACCGTCCTACGAGCAGTACTTC
CATSPRGGPSYEQYF
>once|TRBJ2-3|TRBV5-8|TRBD2
TGTGCCAGCAGCGGGACTAGCGGGAGGGCCGGGGGAGATACGCAGTATTTT
CASSGTSGRAGGDTQYF
>-|TRBJ2-1|TRBV9|-
TGTGCCAGCAGCGTAGTCGGCCGGGCGGGACCCAATGAGCAGTTCTTC
CASSVVGRAGPNEQFF
>once|TRBJ1-2|TRBV28|-
TGTGCCAGCAGCCCCGGCGGGGTCATCTATGGCTACACCTTC
CASSPGGVIYGYTF
>-|TRBJ1-1|TRBV21-1|-
TGTGCCAGCAGCAATTTACGGGACAGGGAAAAACCTGAAGCTTTCTTT
CASSNLRDREKPEAFF
>-|TRBJ2-3|TRBV6-5|-
TGTGCCAGCAGTTACTCGTCTGGGAAAAGCACAGATACGCAGTATTTT
CASSYSSGKSTDTQYF
>-|TRBJ2-7|TRBV15|TRBD1
TGTGCCGGGATTGGGACAGGGACCTACGAGCAGTACTTC
CAGIGTGTYEQYF
>-|TRBJ1-6|TRBV4-1|TRBD1
TGCGCCAGCAGCGGACAGGGAGGGGATTCACCCCTCCACTTT
CASSGQGGDSPLHF
>-|TRBJ2-1|TRBV2|TRBD2
TGTGCCAGCAGGGAGGGACTAGCGGCTTACAATGAGCAGTTCTTC
CASREGLAAYNEQFF
>-|TRBJ1-4|TRBV5-1|TRBD1
TGCGCCAGCAGCTTGGGCGGACAGGGCGGAGAAAAACTGTTTTTT
CASSLGGQGGEKLFF
>-|TRBJ1-1|TRBV7-9|-
TGTGCCAGCAGCCCACAATCGGGGGCAGGAGCTTTCTTT
CASSPQSGAGAFF
>-|TRBJ2-2|TRBV30|TRBD2
TGTGCCTGGAGTGTGACTAGCGGCACCGGGGAGCTGTTTTTT
CAWSVTSGTGELFF
>once|TRBJ2-7|TRBV5-1|-
TGCGCCAGCAGCTTGGTTCCGGGGGACGGTATTTCCGAGCAGTACTTC
CASSLVPGDGISEQYF
>-|TRBJ2-7|TRBV6-5|-
TGTGCCAGCAGGTCACCGGACAGCTACGAGCAGTACTTC
CASRSPDSYEQYF
>-|TRBJ2-1|TRBV19|TRBD1
TGTGCCACCCGCCAAGGGACAGGGTTATGGAATGAGCAGTTCTTC
CATRQGTGLWNEQFF
>-|TRBJ1-6|TRBV7-9|TRBD1
TGTGCCAGCAGCTTTCAGGGGGCGGTTTCACCCCTCCACTTT
CASSFQGAVSPLHF
>-|TRBJ1-1|TRBV11-3|-
TGTGCCAGCAGCCGGGGAGGGAGGGACACTGAAGCTTTCTTT
CASSRGGRDTEAFF
>-|TRBJ2-7|TRBV29-1|-
TGCAGCGTTGGTTCCGGGGCCTACGAGCAGTACTTC
CSVGSGAYEQYF
>-|TRBJ2-1|TRBV7-2|-
TGTGCCAGCAGCCCATTCGACGGGGCTGGGGTAAATGAGCAGTTCTTC
CASSPFDGAGVNEQFF
>-|TRBJ1-4|TRBV28|TRBD1
TGTGCCAGCAAACCAAACACCGGACAGGGAGGGGAAAAACTGTTTTTT
CASKPNTGQGGEKLFF
>-|TRBJ2-1|TRBV7-3|-
TGTGCCAGCAGCTTAAAAGTGCTCGGAGGACTCGGGAATGAGCAGTTCTTC
CASSLKVLGGLGNEQFF
>-|TRBJ1-5|TRBV19|-
TGTGCCAGTAGTTGGTCACAGAACAATCAGCCCCAGCATTTT
CASSWSQNNQPQHF
>-|TRBJ1-2|TRBV2|TRBD1
TGTGCCACCCAAGGACAGGGGGTTTATGGCTACACCTTC
CATQGQGVYGYTF
>-|TRBJ2-2|TRBV30|-
TGTGCCTGGAGGACCCCTCGGGACACCGGGGAGCTGTTTTTT
CAWRTPRDTGELFF
>once|TRBJ2-1|TRBV28|TRBD2
TGTGCCAGCAGTTTAGCGGGAGGATCGTACAATGAGCAGTTCTTC
CASSLAGGSYNEQFF
>-|TRBJ2-1|TRBV28|TRBD1
TGTGCCAGCACTCCAGGGGGCGCAGGCAATGAGCAGTTCTTC
CASTPGGAGNEQFF
>-|TRBJ2-3|TRBV7-8|-
TGTGCCAGCAGCCAACCAACCGGTACGCAGTATTTT
CASSQPTGTQYF
>once|TRBJ2-1|TRBV27|TRBD2
TGTGCCAGCAGTTTATCAAGCGGGGGCCCCTACAATGAGCAGTTCTTC
CASSLSSGGPYNEQFF
>-|TRBJ2-3|TRBV7-9|-
TGTGCCAGCAGCTTAGAGGGGAGCGGCACAGATACGCAGTATTTT
CASSLEGSGTDTQYF
>-|TRBJ1-1|TRBV5-4|-
TGTGCCAGCAGCCGGGACTACACTGAAGCTTTCTTT
CASSRDYTEAFF
>-|TRBJ1-1|TRBV11-2|TRBD1
TGTGCCAGCAGCGACAGGGCTGAAGCTTTCTTT
CASSDRAEAFF
>-|TRBJ1-2|TRBV11-2|-
TGTGCCAGCAGCTCCGGGGCCCTCTATGGCTACACCTTC
CASSSGALYGYTF
>-|TRBJ2-2|TRBV14|TRBD2
TGTGCCAGCAGCCAGCGACTAGCGGGAGTTTCGGAGCTGTTTTTT
CASSQRLAGVSELFF
>-|TRBJ1-5|TRBV6-1|-
TGTGCCAGCGGGGCAGCAAATCAGCCCCAGCATTTT
CASGAANQPQHF
>-|TRBJ2-3|TRBV6-7|TRBD1
TGTGCCATCCCGGGACAGGGCGGTACAACGCAGTATTTT
CAIPGQGGTTQYF
>-|TRBJ2-5|TRBV28|-
TGTGCCAGCAGCGCACCAGGGGGGGGCGAGACCCAGTACTTC
CASSAPGGGETQYF
>-|TRBJ1-2|TRBV10-3|TRBD1
TGTGCCATCAGTCGGGGACAGCGCTATGGCTACACCTTC
CAISRGQRYGYTF
>-|TRBJ1-1|TRBV30|-
TGTGCCTGGAGTGTATCGTATTGGACTGAAGCTTTCTTT
CAWSVSYWTEAFF
>-|TRBJ1-2|TRBV19|-
TGTGCCAGTAGCACAGGGACCTATGGCTACACCTTC
CASSTGTYGYTF